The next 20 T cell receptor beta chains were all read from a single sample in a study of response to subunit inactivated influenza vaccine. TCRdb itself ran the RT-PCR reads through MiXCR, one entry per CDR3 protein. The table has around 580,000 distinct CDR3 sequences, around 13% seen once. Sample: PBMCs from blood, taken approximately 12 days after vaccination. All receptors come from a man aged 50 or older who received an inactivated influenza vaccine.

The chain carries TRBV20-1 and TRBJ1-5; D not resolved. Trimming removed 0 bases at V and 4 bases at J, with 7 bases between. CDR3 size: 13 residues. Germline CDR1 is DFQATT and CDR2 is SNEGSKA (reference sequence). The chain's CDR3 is CSARDHQNQPQHF. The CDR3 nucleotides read TGCAGTGCTAGAGATCACCAGAATCAGCCCCAGCATTTT.

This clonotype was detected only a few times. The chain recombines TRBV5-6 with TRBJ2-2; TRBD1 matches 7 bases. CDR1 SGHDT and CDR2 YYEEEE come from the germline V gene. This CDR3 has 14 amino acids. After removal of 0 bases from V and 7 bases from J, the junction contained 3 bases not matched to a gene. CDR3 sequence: CASSLEQGIGELFF. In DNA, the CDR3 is TGTGCCAGCAGCTTGGAACAGGGGATCGGGGAGCTGTTTTTT. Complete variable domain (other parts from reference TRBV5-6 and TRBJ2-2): DAGVTQSPTHLIKTRGQQVTLRCSPKSGHDTVSWYQQALGQGPQFIFQYYEEEERQRGNFPDRFSGHQFPNYSSELNVNALLLGDSALYLCASSLEQGIGELFFGEGSRLTVL.

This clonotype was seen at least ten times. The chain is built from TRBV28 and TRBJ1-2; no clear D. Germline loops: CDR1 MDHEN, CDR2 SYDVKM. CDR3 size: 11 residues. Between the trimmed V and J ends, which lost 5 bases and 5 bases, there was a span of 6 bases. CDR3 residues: CASSTYYGYTF. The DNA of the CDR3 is TGTGCCAGCAGTACCTATTATGGCTACACCTTC.

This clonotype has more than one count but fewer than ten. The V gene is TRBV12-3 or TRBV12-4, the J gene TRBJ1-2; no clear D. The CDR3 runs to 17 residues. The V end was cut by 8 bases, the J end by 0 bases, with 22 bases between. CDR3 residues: CASLRSGSEGANYGYTF. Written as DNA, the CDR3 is TGTGCCAGCCTGCGTTCGGGGTCAGAGGGTGCTAACTATGGCTACACCTTC.

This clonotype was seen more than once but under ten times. DNA for the CDR3: TGTGCCAGCAGTTTAGGACAGGGTATTGATTCACCCCTCCACTTT. As protein: CASSLGQGIDSPLHF. V usage is TRBV6-5 and J usage is TRBJ1-6, with 8 positions matching TRBD1. V lost 4 bases to trimming and J lost 8 bases; unmatched junction nucleotides: 7. Germline V gives CDR1 MNHEY, CDR2 SVGAGI. CDR3 length: 15 amino acids.

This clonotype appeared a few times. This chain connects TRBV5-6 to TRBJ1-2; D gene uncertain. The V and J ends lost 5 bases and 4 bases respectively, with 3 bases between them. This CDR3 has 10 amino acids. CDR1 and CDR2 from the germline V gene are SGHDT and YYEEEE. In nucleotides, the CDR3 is TGTGCCAGCAGTCCCTATGGCTACACCTTC. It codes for CASSPYGYTF.

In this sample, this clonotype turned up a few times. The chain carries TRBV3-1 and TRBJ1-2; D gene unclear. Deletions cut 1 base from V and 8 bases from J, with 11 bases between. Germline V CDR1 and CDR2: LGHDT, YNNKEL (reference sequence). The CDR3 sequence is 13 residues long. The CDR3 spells CASSQGPGGGYTF. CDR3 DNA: TGTGCCAGCAGCCAAGGCCCGGGAGGGGGCTACACCTTC.

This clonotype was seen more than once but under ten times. The CDR3, as DNA: TGTGCCAGCAGCTGGCGACTAGCGGATGGCCTCGATACGCAGTATTTT. This gives the protein CASSWRLADGLDTQYF. The chain uses TRBV5-6 and TRBJ2-3, with 9 bases matching TRBD2. Germline trimming cut 3 bases from V and 6 bases from J; bases unmatched to any gene: 11. In germline, CDR1 is SGHDT, CDR2 YYEEEE. The CDR3 is 16 residues long.

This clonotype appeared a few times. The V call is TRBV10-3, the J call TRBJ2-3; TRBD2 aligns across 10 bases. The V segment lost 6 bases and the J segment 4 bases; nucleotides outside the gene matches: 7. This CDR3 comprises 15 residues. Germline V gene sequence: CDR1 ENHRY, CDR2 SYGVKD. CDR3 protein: CAISPSGRAADTQYF. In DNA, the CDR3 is TGTGCCATCAGCCCCAGCGGGAGGGCCGCAGATACGCAGTATTTT.

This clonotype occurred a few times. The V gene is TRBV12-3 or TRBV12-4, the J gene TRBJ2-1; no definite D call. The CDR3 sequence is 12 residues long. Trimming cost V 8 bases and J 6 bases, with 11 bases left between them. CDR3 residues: CASVLEFNEQFF. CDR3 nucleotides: TGTGCCAGCGTATTGGAATTCAATGAGCAGTTCTTC.

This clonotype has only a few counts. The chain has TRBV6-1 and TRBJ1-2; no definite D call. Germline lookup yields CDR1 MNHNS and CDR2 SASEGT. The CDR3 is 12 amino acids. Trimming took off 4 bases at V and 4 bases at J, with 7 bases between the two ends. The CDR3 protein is CASSGLVYGYTF. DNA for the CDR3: TGTGCCAGCAGTGGTTTGGTCTATGGCTACACCTTC.

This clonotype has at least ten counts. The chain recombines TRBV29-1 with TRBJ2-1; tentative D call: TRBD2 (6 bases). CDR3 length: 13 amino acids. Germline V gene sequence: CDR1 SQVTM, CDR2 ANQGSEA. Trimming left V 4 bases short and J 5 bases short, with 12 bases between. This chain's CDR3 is CSVAGWGDNEQFF. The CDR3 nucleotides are TGCAGCGTTGCTGGATGGGGGGACAATGAGCAGTTCTTC.

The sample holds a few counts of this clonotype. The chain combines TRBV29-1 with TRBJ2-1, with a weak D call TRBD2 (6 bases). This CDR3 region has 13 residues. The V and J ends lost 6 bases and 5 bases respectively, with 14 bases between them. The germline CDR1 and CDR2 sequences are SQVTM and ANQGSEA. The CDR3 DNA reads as TGCAGCGTCCCCCGGGACTTTGACAATGAGCAGTTCTTC. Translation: CSVPRDFDNEQFF.

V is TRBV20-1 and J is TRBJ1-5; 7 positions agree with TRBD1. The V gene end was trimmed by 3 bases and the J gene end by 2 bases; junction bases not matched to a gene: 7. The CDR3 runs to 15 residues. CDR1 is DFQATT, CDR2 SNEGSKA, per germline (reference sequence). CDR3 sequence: CSASDRAGGNQPQHF. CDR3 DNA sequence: TGCAGTGCTAGCGACAGGGCAGGGGGCAATCAGCCCCAGCATTTT.

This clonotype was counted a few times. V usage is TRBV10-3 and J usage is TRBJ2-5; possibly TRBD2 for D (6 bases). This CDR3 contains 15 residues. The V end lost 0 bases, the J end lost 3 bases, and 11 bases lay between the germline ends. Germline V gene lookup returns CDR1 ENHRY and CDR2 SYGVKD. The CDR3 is CAISESVGGEETQYF. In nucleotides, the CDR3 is TGTGCCATCAGTGAGTCAGTGGGAGGAGAAGAGACCCAGTACTTC.

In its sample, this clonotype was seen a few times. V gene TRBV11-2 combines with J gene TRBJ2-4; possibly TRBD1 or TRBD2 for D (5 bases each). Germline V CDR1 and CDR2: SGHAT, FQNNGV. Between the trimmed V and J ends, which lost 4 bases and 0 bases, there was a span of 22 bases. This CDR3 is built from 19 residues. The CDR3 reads CASSYRDGRGRLAKNIQYF. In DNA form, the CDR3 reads TGTGCCAGCAGCTACCGGGACGGACGGGGACGTTTAGCCAAAAACATTCAGTACTTC.

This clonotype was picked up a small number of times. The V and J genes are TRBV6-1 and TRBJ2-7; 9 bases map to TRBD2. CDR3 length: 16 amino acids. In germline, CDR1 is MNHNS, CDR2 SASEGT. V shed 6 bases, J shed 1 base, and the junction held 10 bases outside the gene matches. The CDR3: CASSNQRGAVSYEQYF. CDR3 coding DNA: TGTGCCAGCAGCAACCAGCGGGGGGCGGTTTCCTACGAGCAGTACTTC.

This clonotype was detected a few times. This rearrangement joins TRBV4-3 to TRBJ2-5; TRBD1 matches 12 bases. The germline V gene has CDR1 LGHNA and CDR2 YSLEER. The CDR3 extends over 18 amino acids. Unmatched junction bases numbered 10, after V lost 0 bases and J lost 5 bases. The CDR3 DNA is TGCGCCAGCAGCCAAGACATATTAGGGACAGGGGGCTTGGAGACCCAGTACTTC. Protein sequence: CASSQDILGTGGLETQYF.

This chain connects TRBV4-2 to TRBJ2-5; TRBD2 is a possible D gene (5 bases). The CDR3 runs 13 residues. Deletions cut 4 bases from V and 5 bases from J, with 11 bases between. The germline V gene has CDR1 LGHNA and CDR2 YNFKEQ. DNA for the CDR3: TGTGCCAGCAGCCGCACTAGGTCGGAGACCCAGTACTTC. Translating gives CASSRTRSETQYF.

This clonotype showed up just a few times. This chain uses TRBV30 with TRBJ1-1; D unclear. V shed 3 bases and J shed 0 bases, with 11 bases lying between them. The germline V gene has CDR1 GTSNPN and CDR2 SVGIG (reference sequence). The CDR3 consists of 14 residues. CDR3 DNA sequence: TGTGCCTGGAGCCCGGGTACCATGAACACTGAAGCTTTCTTT. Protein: CAWSPGTMNTEAFF.